This entry lists 29 T cell receptor beta chains sequenced from one sample in a study of T cell changes during pregnancy in multiple sclerosis. Measured with immunoSEQ multiplex PCR; TCRdb has only the in-frame clones, and not every one. The sample yields 75,000 to 95,000 clones, about 94% seen once. Sequenced material: CD4+ T cells from peripheral blood mononuclear cells, taken after pregnancy. These receptors all come from a female donor with multiple sclerosis, enrolled in a pregnancy study.

The chain has TRBV4-3 and TRBJ2-7; 15 bases line up with TRBD2. Per germline, CDR1 LGHNA and CDR2 YSLEER. J gave up 2 bases and V 4 bases, and 6 bases lay outside the gene matches. The CDR3 totals 17 residues. The CDR3 region is CASSPGLAGGTTYEQYF. In DNA form, the CDR3 reads TGCGCCAGCAGCCCAGGACTAGCGGGAGGGACCACCTACGAGCAGTACTTC.

J is TRBJ1-5 and V is TRBV6-5; 9 bases align to TRBD1. The CDR3 covers 15 residues. V shed 4 bases, J shed 7 bases, and the junction held 8 bases outside the gene matches. CDR1 and CDR2 from the germline V gene are MNHEY and SVGAGI. In DNA form, the CDR3 reads TGTGCCAGCAGTTCGGGACAGGGTAGGAACCAGCCCCAGCATTTT. It yields the protein CASSSGQGRNQPQHF.

The genes are TRBV9 and TRBJ2-7, with a possible D match to TRBD2 (6 bases). The V end lost 4 bases, the J end lost 0 bases, and 17 bases lay between the germline ends. CDR3 size: 16 residues. Germline CDR1 reads SGDLS; CDR2 reads YYNGEE. This CDR3 reads CASSSTLGGFSYEQYF. Here the CDR3 DNA reads TGTGCCAGCAGCTCGACCCTGGGGGGATTCTCCTACGAGCAGTACTTC.

The genes are TRBV5-1 and TRBJ2-7; tentatively, D is TRBD1 (7 bases). Trimming pared 4 bases from V and 1 base from J, leaving 15 bases between. Per the germline V gene, CDR1 is SGHRS and CDR2 is YFSETQ. The CDR3 contains 15 residues. The chain's CDR3 is CASSPRQGGSYEQYF. The CDR3 coding sequence is TGCGCCAGCAGCCCTAGACAGGGAGGATCCTACGAGCAGTACTTC.

This chain uses TRBV11-2 with TRBJ2-7; 9 bases align to TRBD2. Per germline, CDR1 SGHAT and CDR2 FQNNGV. The CDR3 runs to 14 residues. With V trimmed by 6 bases and J by 7 bases, 10 bases remained unmatched. The CDR3 DNA reads TGTGCCAGCAGTTCGTTAGCGGGAGTCCGGGAGCAGTACTTC. This encodes CASSSLAGVREQYF.

The V and J genes are TRBV6-1 and TRBJ2-7, with D possibly being TRBD2 (5 bases). Between the trimmed V and J ends, which lost 6 bases and 7 bases, there was a span of 22 bases. The CDR3 sequence is 15 residues long. CDR1 is MNHNS, CDR2 SASEGT, per germline. The CDR3, as DNA: TGTGCCAGCAGCCCGGGCCGGGCGGGCACCTCGGAGCAGTACTTC. This sequence encodes CASSPGRAGTSEQYF.

This chain links TRBV6-5 with TRBJ2-7; D call uncertain. CDR1 and CDR2 (germline): MNHEY, SVGAGI. The CDR3 runs to 12 residues. Trimming removed 0 bases from V and 6 bases from J, with 6 bases in between. CDR3 sequence reads: CASSYSRLEQYF. The CDR3 DNA is TGTGCCAGCAGTTACTCGAGGCTCGAGCAGTACTTC.

This sequence joins TRBV18 and TRBJ1-1; tentative D call: TRBD1 (5 bases). This CDR3 spans 17 amino acids. Per germline, CDR1 KGHSH and CDR2 LQKENI. V shed 2 bases and J shed 5 bases, with 21 bases lying between them. CDR3 DNA sequence: TGTGCCAGCTCACCAAAGGCAGGGAGGAGCCCAGTGACTGAAGCTTTCTTT. Translating it yields CASSPKAGRSPVTEAFF.

The chain recombines TRBV7-2 with TRBJ1-2; D not resolved. The CDR3 extends over 11 amino acids. Germline V gives CDR1 SGHTA, CDR2 FQGNSA. V lost 3 bases, J lost 4 bases, and 3 bases lay in between. The CDR3 sequence: CASSFLYGYTF. The CDR3 DNA reads as TGTGCCAGCAGCTTCCTCTATGGCTACACCTTC.

The rearrangement joins TRBV30 to TRBJ2-7; TRBD2 aligns across 7 bases. The CDR3 length is 15 residues. Germline lookup yields CDR1 GTSNPN and CDR2 SVGIG (reference sequence). V gave up 2 bases and J gave up 0 bases; unmatched junction bases: 7. CDR3 coding DNA: TGTGCCTGGAGTTGGGAGGGTAGCCTCTCCTACGAGCAGTACTTC. Translated: CAWSWEGSLSYEQYF.

The J gene is TRBJ2-1, the V gene TRBV5-4; TRBD2 matches at 9 bases. The CDR3 has 16 residues. The V gene end was trimmed by 4 bases and the J gene end by 15 bases; junction bases not matched to a gene: 20. Germline V gene lookup returns CDR1 SGHNT and CDR2 YYREEE (reference sequence). This chain's CDR3 is CASSLPGGLAGEQGFF. In nucleotides, the CDR3 is TGTGCCAGCAGCCTCCCCGGTGGGTTAGCGGGAGAACAGGGGTTCTTC.

This rearrangement joins TRBV10-3 to TRBJ1-2; D not resolved. Germline V gene data show CDR1 as ENHRY and CDR2 as SYGVKD. The CDR3 has 12 amino acids. Trimming cost V 2 bases and J 3 bases, with 4 bases left between them. The CDR3 nucleotides read TGTGCCATCAGTGAGACGGACTATGGCTACACCTTC. Translating gives CAISETDYGYTF.

The CDR3 coding sequence is TGTGCCAGTAGAACAAACAGGGAGACGAAAAACATTCAGTACTTC. Protein sequence: CASRTNRETKNIQYF. The gene calls are TRBV19 and TRBJ2-4; D is perhaps TRBD1 (6 bases). The CDR3 extends over 15 amino acids. Trimming cost V 6 bases and J 4 bases, with 16 bases left between them. CDR1 LNHDA and CDR2 SQIVND come from the germline V gene (reference sequence).

This chain links TRBV6-5 with TRBJ1-2; D perhaps matches TRBD1 (6 bases). Germline V CDR1 and CDR2: MNHEY, SVGAGI. The CDR3 extends over 15 amino acids. With 5 bases removed from V and 7 bases from J, the gap between germline ends came to 20 bases. The CDR3 DNA is TGTGCCAGCAGTACCGCAGGGGCCCCTTCTAGTGGCTACACCTTC. As protein: CASSTAGAPSSGYTF.

V is TRBV5-1 and J is TRBJ2-7, with 11 bases that match TRBD2. CDR3 length: 16 residues. With 7 bases clipped from V and 0 bases from J, the junction kept 9 bases outside the gene matches. The germline CDR1 and CDR2 sequences are SGHRS and YFSETQ. CDR3 region: CASGGLAGGPSYEQYF. The CDR3, as DNA: TGCGCCAGCGGCGGGCTAGCGGGAGGCCCCTCCTACGAGCAGTACTTC.

This clone has a single count. The chain is built from TRBV6-6 and TRBJ1-2, with D unclear. This CDR3 has 11 amino acids. The V and J ends lost 8 bases and 7 bases respectively, with 11 bases between them. Germline V CDR1 and CDR2: MNHNY, SVGAGI (reference sequence). This chain's CDR3 is CASSGSRGYTF. The CDR3 DNA reads TGTGCCAGCTCGGGATCACGTGGCTACACCTTC.

The CDR3 DNA reads as TGTGCCAGTAGTATCCGAAGAGGCCCCTACAATGAGCAGTTCTTC. Amino acid sequence: CASSIRRGPYNEQFF. The genes are TRBV19 and TRBJ2-1; no definite D call. Trimming removed 3 bases from V and 2 bases from J, with 11 bases in between. The germline CDR1 and CDR2 sequences are LNHDA and SQIVND (reference sequence). This CDR3 has 15 residues. The variable domain in full, completed from reference TRBV19 and TRBJ2-1, reads DGGITQSPKYLFRKEGQNVTLSCEQNLNHDAMYWYRQDPGQGLRLIYYSQIVNDFQKGDIAEGYSVSREKKESFPLTVTSAQKNPTAFYLCASSIRRGPYNEQFFGPGTRLTVL.

The chain carries TRBV19 and TRBJ2-3, with 8 bases fitting TRBD2. V dropped 7 bases and J dropped 0; count of bases not matched to a gene: 3. Germline CDR1 reads LNHDA; CDR2 reads SQIVND (reference sequence). This CDR3 is built from 14 residues. The CDR3 region has the DNA TGTGCCAGTAAAGCGGGAGCTAGCACAGATACGCAGTATTTT. Translating it yields CASKAGASTDTQYF. Drawing the rest from reference TRBV19 and TRBJ2-3, the complete variable domain is DGGITQSPKYLFRKEGQNVTLSCEQNLNHDAMYWYRQDPGQGLRLIYYSQIVNDFQKGDIAEGYSVSREKKESFPLTVTSAQKNPTAFYLCASKAGASTDTQYFGPGTRLTVL.

This chain joins TRBV19 and TRBJ2-5; TRBD1 is a possible D gene (6 bases). The CDR3 covers 13 residues. V was trimmed by 3 bases and J by 5 bases, leaving 10 bases between them. Germline CDR1 LNHDA, CDR2 SQIVND (reference sequence). This CDR3 reads CASSISTGETQYF. The CDR3 DNA follows: TGTGCCAGTAGTATTAGTACAGGGGAGACCCAGTACTTC.

This clone was seen just once. The chain is built from TRBV7-2 and TRBJ2-3, with 9 bases lining up with TRBD2. The CDR3 sequence is 17 residues long. Germline trimming cut 5 bases from V and 7 bases from J; bases unmatched to any gene: 16. Germline loops: CDR1 SGHTA, CDR2 FQGNSA. The CDR3, as DNA: TGTGCCAGCAGCCTGGAGGTTAGCGGGAGCATTGGGTATACGCAGTATTTT. Translated: CASSLEVSGSIGYTQYF.

CDR3 amino acids: CASSLVAGLGYGYTF. DNA for the CDR3: TGTGCCAGCAGCTTGGTGGCGGGTTTGGGGTATGGCTACACCTTC. V gene TRBV5-6 combines with J gene TRBJ1-2; D remains ambiguous. Germline-derived CDR1 and CDR2 are SGHDT and YYEEEE. Deletions cut 0 bases from V and 5 bases from J, with 14 bases between. The CDR3 length is 15 residues.

The rearrangement links TRBV2 to TRBJ1-1; 7 bases fit TRBD1. The CDR3 runs 15 residues. The V gene's germline CDR1 is SNHLY and CDR2 FYNNEI. Trimming took 6 bases from V and 0 from J; bases not matched to a gene: 7. DNA for the CDR3: TGTGCCAGCAGCGAACAGGGGTGGGTGAACACTGAAGCTTTCTTT. Translating gives CASSEQGWVNTEAFF.

Concerning this clone: The junction does not match germline at one end; this may be a read error. V is TRBV11-2 and J is TRBJ2-5, with a possible D match to TRBD1 (6 bases). Germline-derived CDR1 and CDR2 are SGHAT and FQNNGV. This CDR3 has 15 amino acids. In nucleotides, the CDR3 is TGTGCCAGCAGCTTAGACTCTCAGGGGCAAGAAACCCAGTACTTC. Amino acids: CASSLDSQGQETQYF.

DNA of the CDR3: TGTGCCAGCAGTTTAGACAGCATCTCCTACGAGCAGTACTTC. Translated, it gives CASSLDSISYEQYF. The chain recombines TRBV27 with TRBJ2-7, with D tentatively TRBD1 (5 bases). This CDR3 region has 14 residues. CDR1 is MNHEY and CDR2 is SMNVEV in the germline V gene (reference sequence). The germline V and J ends were trimmed by 2 bases and 0 bases, with 8 bases remaining between them.

This clone was seen a single time. This sequence joins TRBV19 and TRBJ2-5, with TRBD2 identical over 13 bases. V shed 3 bases, J shed 3 bases, and the junction held 1 base outside the gene matches. The CDR3 has 15 amino acids. CDR1 and CDR2 (germline): LNHDA, SQIVND (reference sequence). Here the CDR3 reads CASSIGTSGKETQYF. CDR3 coding DNA: TGTGCCAGTAGTATTGGGACTAGCGGGAAAGAGACCCAGTACTTC.

This chain connects TRBV15 to TRBJ1-2; weak D call: TRBD1 (5 bases). Between the trimmed V and J ends, which lost 0 bases and 9 bases, there was a span of 14 bases. Germline CDR1 reads LNHNV; CDR2 reads YYDKDF (reference sequence). There are 14 residues in the CDR3. Here the CDR3 reads CATSRDIREGSYTF. CDR3 bases: TGTGCCACCAGCAGAGATATCAGGGAAGGGAGCTACACCTTC. The full variable domain, rest sourced from reference TRBV15 and TRBJ1-2, is DAMVIQNPRYQVTQFGKPVTLSCSQTLNHNVMYWYQQKSSQAPKLLFHYYDKDFNNEADTPDNFQSRRPNTSFCFLDIRSPGLGDTAMYLCATSRDIREGSYTFGSGTRLTVV.

The chain links TRBV5-6 to TRBJ2-1, with 8 bases matching TRBD1. Germline trimming cut 0 bases from V and 7 bases from J; bases unmatched to any gene: 9. There are 16 residues in the CDR3. Germline loops: CDR1 SGHDT, CDR2 YYEEEE. The CDR3 region is CASSLGGQGRSNEQFF. CDR3 DNA: TGTGCCAGCAGCTTGGGAGGACAGGGCCGGAGTAATGAGCAGTTCTTC.

The chain uses TRBV19 and TRBJ2-1; 12 bases are shared with TRBD2. Unmatched junction bases numbered 5, after V lost 6 bases and J lost 5 bases. The germline V gene has CDR1 LNHDA and CDR2 SQIVND (reference sequence). CDR3 size: 15 residues. As DNA, the CDR3 is TGTGCCAGTAGGCCCGGGACTAGCGGGCACAATGAGCAGTTCTTC. It specifies CASRPGTSGHNEQFF.

The chain employs TRBV10-3 and TRBJ2-7; 7 bases line up with TRBD1. Trimming cost V 2 bases and J 5 bases; bases outside gene matches: 3. Per germline, CDR1 ENHRY and CDR2 SYGVKD. The length of the CDR3 is 13 residues. CDR3 in DNA: TGTGCCATCAGTGAGGACAGGGTTCACGAGCAGTACTTC. Its translation is CAISEDRVHEQYF.